This is a list of T cell receptor beta chains from one sample in a study of cytomegalovirus exposure and HLA in healthy donors. Sequenced by immunoSEQ multiplex PCR; TCRdb stores in-frame clones only, minus some. The sample holds about 150,000 clones, about 60% seen once. Input material: PBMCs. The source is a woman aged 60-70 years in good health and CMV-seropositive. Both conserved end residues are part of each CDR3. The D gene is left open where the match is weak. Only some rows state a clone size, as once, few, many or a class for expanded clones.

D gene: TRBD1
V gene: TRBV28
clone size: -
J gene: TRBJ1-1
CDR3 DNA: TGTGCCAGCAGTTTGACAGGGGGCACTGAAGCTTTCTTT
CDR3 protein: CASSLTGGTEAFF

D gene: TRBD2
V gene: TRBV4-2
clone size: -
J gene: TRBJ2-1
CDR3 DNA: TGTGCCAGCAGCCAAGCTCGGGGGACTAGCGGAACGAATGAGCAGTTCTTC
CDR3 protein: CASSQARGTSGTNEQFF

D gene: TRBD1
V gene: TRBV27
clone size: -
J gene: TRBJ1-1
CDR3 DNA: TGTGCCAGCAGTTTAGCAGGGGGGAACACTGAAGCTTTCTTT
CDR3 protein: CASSLAGGNTEAFF

D gene: -
V gene: TRBV19
clone size: -
J gene: TRBJ2-7
CDR3 DNA: TGTGCCAGACTACACAGACAGCGATGCTCCTACGAGCAGTACTTC
CDR3 protein: CARLHRQRCSYEQYF

D gene: TRBD2
V gene: TRBV9
clone size: -
J gene: TRBJ2-5
CDR3 DNA: TGTGCCAGCAGCGTAACCCTAGCGGGGGGCCAAGAGACCCAGTACTTC
CDR3 protein: CASSVTLAGGQETQYF

D gene: -
V gene: TRBV18
clone size: -
J gene: TRBJ2-3
CDR3 DNA: TGTGCCAGCTCACCTTCGGCAGGGTTAACAGATACGCAGTATTTT
CDR3 protein: CASSPSAGLTDTQYF

D gene: -
V gene: TRBV18
clone size: -
J gene: TRBJ1-3
CDR3 DNA: TGTGCCAGCTCACCAGAGTCCTCTGGAAACACCATATATTTT
CDR3 protein: CASSPESSGNTIYF

D gene: TRBD1
V gene: TRBV6-5
clone size: -
J gene: TRBJ2-7
CDR3 DNA: TGTGCCAGTCGCGCGCCGGGACAGGGGTACGAGCAGTACTTC
CDR3 protein: CASRAPGQGYEQYF

D gene: -
V gene: TRBV6-6
clone size: few
J gene: TRBJ1-2
CDR3 DNA: TGTGCCAGCAGCCTTTACGTGAGTGGGGAGAATGGCTACACCTTC
CDR3 protein: CASSLYVSGENGYTF

D gene: -
V gene: TRBV5-1
clone size: -
J gene: TRBJ2-5
CDR3 DNA: TGCGCCAGCAGCCCGGGGGGCACACAAGAGACCCAGTACTTC
CDR3 protein: CASSPGGTQETQYF

D gene: -
V gene: TRBV9
clone size: -
J gene: TRBJ2-3
CDR3 DNA: TGTGCCAGCAGCCTCGATCAAGCCACAGATACGCAGTATTTT
CDR3 protein: CASSLDQATDTQYF

D gene: -
V gene: TRBV28
clone size: -
J gene: TRBJ2-5
CDR3 DNA: TGTGCCAGCAGTCTTTTCGGGGGACAAGAGACCCAGTACTTC
CDR3 protein: CASSLFGGQETQYF

D gene: TRBD2
V gene: TRBV28
clone size: -
J gene: TRBJ2-2
CDR3 DNA: TGTGCCAGCAGATGGGGAGGGCCGGCGGCCGGGGAGCTGTTTTTT
CDR3 protein: CASRWGGPAAGELFF

D gene: TRBD1
V gene: TRBV6-1
clone size: -
J gene: TRBJ2-7
CDR3 DNA: TGTGCCAGCGGGGACAGGGTCGAGCAGTACTTC
CDR3 protein: CASGDRVEQYF

D gene: TRBD2
V gene: TRBV29-1
clone size: -
J gene: TRBJ2-3
CDR3 DNA: TGCAGCGTTGGGCCCAGCGGGAGTGGAGATACGCAGTATTTT
CDR3 protein: CSVGPSGSGDTQYF

D gene: TRBD2
V gene: TRBV7-2
clone size: few
J gene: TRBJ2-7
CDR3 DNA: TGTGCCAGCAGCCGGCCAACTAGCGGGATAAACGAGCAGTACTTC
CDR3 protein: CASSRPTSGINEQYF

D gene: TRBD1
V gene: TRBV5-1
clone size: -
J gene: TRBJ2-5
CDR3 DNA: TGCGCCAGCAGCTCTCAGGGGGTACTCCAAGAGACCCAGTACTTC
CDR3 protein: CASSSQGVLQETQYF

D gene: TRBD2
V gene: TRBV13
clone size: -
J gene: TRBJ2-1
CDR3 DNA: TGTGCCAGCAGCACTTATAGCGGGACCTCCTACAATGAGCAGTTCTTC
CDR3 protein: CASSTYSGTSYNEQFF

D gene: TRBD2
V gene: TRBV7-9
clone size: -
J gene: TRBJ2-7
CDR3 DNA: TGTGCCAGCAGCTTACTAGCGGGAGCAGCTTCCGAGCAGTACTTC
CDR3 protein: CASSLLAGAASEQYF

D gene: TRBD1
V gene: TRBV5-1
clone size: -
J gene: TRBJ2-7
CDR3 DNA: TGCGCCAGCAGCGCTAGAGGGACAGGGGCTGGCGAGCAGTACTTC
CDR3 protein: CASSARGTGAGEQYF

D gene: TRBD2
V gene: TRBV28
clone size: -
J gene: TRBJ2-1
CDR3 DNA: TGTGCCAGTTATTCCGGCCTAGCGGGATCCAATGAGCAGTTCTTC
CDR3 protein: CASYSGLAGSNEQFF

D gene: TRBD2
V gene: TRBV30
clone size: -
J gene: TRBJ2-7
CDR3 DNA: TGTGCCTGGAGGGGGACTAGCGGGAGCCTCTCCTACGAGCAGTACTTC
CDR3 protein: CAWRGTSGSLSYEQYF

D gene: -
V gene: TRBV5-4
clone size: -
J gene: TRBJ2-7
CDR3 DNA: TGTGCCAGCAGCCTGACTAGTACGAGCTCCTACGAGCAGTACTTC
CDR3 protein: CASSLTSTSSYEQYF

D gene: -
V gene: TRBV6-5
clone size: many
J gene: TRBJ2-7
CDR3 DNA: TGTGCCAGCAGTTACAAGGGACTCCTCTCCTACGAGCAGTACTTC
CDR3 protein: CASSYKGLLSYEQYF

D gene: -
V gene: TRBV5-8
clone size: -
J gene: TRBJ2-1
CDR3 DNA: TGTGCCAGCAGCTTGGGGACAAACAGTGCTACGAATGAGCAGTTCTTC
CDR3 protein: CASSLGTNSATNEQFF

D gene: TRBD1
V gene: TRBV30
clone size: few
J gene: TRBJ1-1
CDR3 DNA: TGTGCCTGGAGGCGGGGACAGGGGCCCACTGAAGCTTTCTTT
CDR3 protein: CAWRRGQGPTEAFF

D gene: TRBD2
V gene: TRBV9
clone size: -
J gene: TRBJ2-5
CDR3 DNA: TGTGCCAGCAGCGGGTTGACTAGCGGGAGGGCCCTCGGGGAGACCCAGTACTTC
CDR3 protein: CASSGLTSGRALGETQYF

D gene: TRBD2
V gene: TRBV5-1
clone size: -
J gene: TRBJ2-1
CDR3 DNA: TGCGCCAGCAGAAGCCTAGCGGACAATGAGCAGTTCTTC
CDR3 protein: CASRSLADNEQFF

D gene: TRBD2
V gene: TRBV19
clone size: few
J gene: TRBJ2-7
CDR3 DNA: TGTGCCAGTAGTATTCTGGCTAGCGGTCAGTACGAGCAGTACTTC
CDR3 protein: CASSILASGQYEQYF

D gene: -
V gene: TRBV28
clone size: -
J gene: TRBJ2-7
CDR3 DNA: TGTGCCAGCAGTTTAAGGGGGTTTTCCTACGAGCAGTACTTC
CDR3 protein: CASSLRGFSYEQYF

D gene: -
V gene: TRBV12-2
clone size: -
J gene: TRBJ2-7
CDR3 DNA: TGTGCAAGTCGCTACCCTAGCGGAAACTCCTACGAGCAGTACTTC
CDR3 protein: CASRYPSGNSYEQYF

D gene: TRBD1
V gene: TRBV9
clone size: -
J gene: TRBJ2-3
CDR3 DNA: TGTGCCAGCAGCCCCCACCTACCGGGACAGGCAATAGCAGATACGCAGTATTTT
CDR3 protein: CASSPHLPGQAIADTQYF

D gene: TRBD2
V gene: TRBV5-1
clone size: -
J gene: TRBJ2-3
CDR3 DNA: TGCGCCAGCAGCTTGGGACTAGCGGGAGGGTTACCCTCTGGCACAGATACGCAGTATTTT
CDR3 protein: CASSLGLAGGLPSGTDTQYF

D gene: TRBD2
V gene: TRBV5-1
clone size: once
J gene: TRBJ2-2
CDR3 DNA: TGCGCCAGCAGCTTAGCGGGAGTACGCGCCGGGGAGCTGTTTTTT
CDR3 protein: CASSLAGVRAGELFF

D gene: -
V gene: TRBV10-3
clone size: -
J gene: TRBJ1-2
CDR3 DNA: TGTGCCATCAGTGAGTCAACGAGATATGGCTACACCTTC
CDR3 protein: CAISESTRYGYTF

D gene: TRBD1
V gene: TRBV28
clone size: -
J gene: TRBJ2-5
CDR3 DNA: TGTGCCAGCAAGACAGGGGGAGTCTTAGAGACCCAGTACTTC
CDR3 protein: CASKTGGVLETQYF

D gene: -
V gene: TRBV7-2
clone size: -
J gene: TRBJ2-7
CDR3 DNA: TGTGCCAGCAGCTTAGTGATCGGGGTTACCTACGAGCAGTACTTC
CDR3 protein: CASSLVIGVTYEQYF

D gene: -
V gene: TRBV28
clone size: -
J gene: TRBJ1-1
CDR3 DNA: TGTGCCAGCAGCAGCCCCCCCGGGATGAACACTGAAGCTTTCTTT
CDR3 protein: CASSSPPGMNTEAFF

D gene: -
V gene: TRBV4-1
clone size: once
J gene: TRBJ2-1
CDR3 DNA: TGCGCCAGCAGCCAAGCGAAAGACTCGGGATCCGGCAATGAGCAGTTCTTC
CDR3 protein: CASSQAKDSGSGNEQFF

D gene: TRBD1
V gene: TRBV28
clone size: -
J gene: TRBJ1-2
CDR3 DNA: TGTGCCAGCAGTCCCGCAGGGGGCAGTGGCTACACCTTC
CDR3 protein: CASSPAGGSGYTF

D gene: TRBD1
V gene: TRBV6-6
clone size: few
J gene: TRBJ2-5
CDR3 DNA: TGTGCCAGCAGTTCGCCCGGGACAGGGGTGGGGGAGACCCAGTACTTC
CDR3 protein: CASSSPGTGVGETQYF

D gene: -
V gene: TRBV11-3
clone size: -
J gene: TRBJ2-7
CDR3 DNA: TGTGCCAGCAGCTTATCGGCCGGCGAGGGATTTGGCGAGCAGTACTTC
CDR3 protein: CASSLSAGEGFGEQYF

D gene: -
V gene: TRBV28
clone size: -
J gene: TRBJ2-7
CDR3 DNA: TGTGCCAGCTGCACAGGATACTACGAGCAGTACTTC
CDR3 protein: CASCTGYYEQYF

D gene: -
V gene: TRBV6-1
clone size: -
J gene: TRBJ2-7
CDR3 DNA: TGTGCCAGCAGGCGAAGCGACTTCTACGAGCAGTACTTC
CDR3 protein: CASRRSDFYEQYF

D gene: -
V gene: TRBV28
clone size: -
J gene: TRBJ1-1
CDR3 DNA: TGTGCCAGCACCGCCGGGGGTACCGCTGAAGCTTTCTTT
CDR3 protein: CASTAGGTAEAFF

D gene: TRBD1
V gene: TRBV29-1
clone size: -
J gene: TRBJ2-7
CDR3 DNA: TGCAGCGTAGACCCGGGACAGGGGGCGGGAGAGCAGTACTTC
CDR3 protein: CSVDPGQGAGEQYF

D gene: TRBD2
V gene: TRBV9
clone size: -
J gene: TRBJ2-7
CDR3 DNA: TGTGCCAGCAGCGGTAGCGGGAGCTCCTACGAGCAGTACTTC
CDR3 protein: CASSGSGSSYEQYF

D gene: TRBD2
V gene: TRBV6-4
clone size: once
J gene: TRBJ2-3
CDR3 DNA: TGTGCCAGCAGTGACTCGAAGGCTAGCGGGATGGCTGATACGCAGTATTTT
CDR3 protein: CASSDSKASGMADTQYF

D gene: -
V gene: TRBV19
clone size: -
J gene: TRBJ1-3
CDR3 DNA: TGTGCCAGTAACCAGTACTCTGGAAACACCATATATTTT
CDR3 protein: CASNQYSGNTIYF

D gene: TRBD1
V gene: TRBV5-4
clone size: -
J gene: TRBJ2-4
CDR3 DNA: TGTGCCAGCAGCACAGGGGGAGTAGCCAAAAACATTCAGTACTTC
CDR3 protein: CASSTGGVAKNIQYF

D gene: TRBD2
V gene: TRBV7-6
clone size: -
J gene: TRBJ2-1
CDR3 DNA: TGTGCCAGCAGCTTAGCGCAAACTAGCGGGACTGAGCAGTTCTTC
CDR3 protein: CASSLAQTSGTEQFF

D gene: TRBD1
V gene: TRBV28
clone size: -
J gene: TRBJ2-7
CDR3 DNA: TGTGCCAGCAGTTCCCGGACAGGGTTTAGCGAGCAGTACTTC
CDR3 protein: CASSSRTGFSEQYF

D gene: -
V gene: TRBV11-2
clone size: -
J gene: TRBJ2-7
CDR3 DNA: TGTGCCAGCAGCTTACAGGGAAACTACGAGCAGTACTTC
CDR3 protein: CASSLQGNYEQYF

D gene: -
V gene: TRBV29-1
clone size: -
J gene: TRBJ1-1
CDR3 DNA: TGCAGCGTTGAAGGGCGGATGAACACTGAAGCTTTCTTT
CDR3 protein: CSVEGRMNTEAFF

D gene: -
V gene: TRBV5-1
clone size: -
J gene: TRBJ2-1
CDR3 DNA: TGCGCCAGCAGCTTGGCGGGGGACGAGCAGTTCTTC
CDR3 protein: CASSLAGDEQFF

D gene: -
V gene: TRBV4-3
clone size: -
J gene: TRBJ2-7
CDR3 DNA: TGCGCCAGCAGCCAAGGAACAGGGTTCTCCTACGAGCAGTACTTC
CDR3 protein: CASSQGTGFSYEQYF

D gene: TRBD2
V gene: TRBV5-4
clone size: -
J gene: TRBJ2-1
CDR3 DNA: TGTGCCAGCAGTTTCGGGGGACTACTTTACAATGAGCAGTTCTTC
CDR3 protein: CASSFGGLLYNEQFF

D gene: -
V gene: TRBV15
clone size: -
J gene: TRBJ2-7
CDR3 DNA: TGTGCCACCAGCAGAGAAGGCAACAGCAACTACGAGCAGTACTTC
CDR3 protein: CATSREGNSNYEQYF

D gene: TRBD1
V gene: TRBV28
clone size: -
J gene: TRBJ2-7
CDR3 DNA: TGTGCCAGCAGGATAGGACAGGGTGAATACGAGCAGTACTTC
CDR3 protein: CASRIGQGEYEQYF

D gene: TRBD2
V gene: TRBV9
clone size: -
J gene: TRBJ2-1
CDR3 DNA: TGTGCCAGCAGCGTTAGGGGGACTAGGGACTATGAGCAGTTCTTC
CDR3 protein: CASSVRGTRDYEQFF